This TCR beta chain was sequenced during a study of cytomegalovirus exposure and HLA in healthy donors. Whole-study context: There were 117 million unique TCR beta sequences, drawn from about 179 million T cells, in an earlier analysis. Whole-study results and caveats: A cluster of highly shared sequence variants was likely a sequencing artifact. Among TCR beta chains, those listed as cytomegalovirus-associated numbered over 150.

PCR primers comprised 60 Vbeta and 13 Jbeta primers. Original analysis: An analysis performed later counted about 80 million unique TCR beta chains (roughly 10 million of them shared). The table came from immunoSEQ multiplex PCR; TCRdb's copy has only in-frame clones and leaves some out. The V and J calls and the clone size are those of that table, but D and trimming were determined from the DNA. This sample lists tens of thousands of clones; its ten largest clones have around 3.6%. Remarks on this clone: Its specificity is not known.

The sequence was collected from a man in his forties or fifties in good health and CMV-seronegative. Sequencing was performed on PBMCs.

CDR3 residues: CSVEEGGGQPQHF. The CDR3 region has the DNA TGCAGCGTTGAAGAAGGGGGTGGACAGCCCCAGCATTTT. The genes are TRBV29-1 and TRBJ1-5, with D possibly being TRBD1 (6 bases). V lost 0 bases to trimming and J lost 7 bases, with 10 bases between them. The germline V gene encodes CDR1 SQVTM and CDR2 ANQGSEA. The CDR3 runs to 13 residues.